This TCR beta chain came from a study of neurological immune-mediated disorders. Findings and limits, study-wide: The level of TCR clonal expansion was highest in patients with HTLV-1-associated myelopathy and lowest in multiple sclerosis, where it fell below the level seen in healthy controls.

The sorted libraries involved the use of 750,000 to 1,000,000 CD4+ or CD8+ T cells. CDR3 length equals 12 residues. Germline lookup yields CDR1 KGHSH and CDR2 LQKENI. V lost 6 bases and J 8 bases, leaving 10 bases between the germline ends. Synthesis of cDNA was carried out by template-switch 5'RACE. The reaction used 10-nucleotide random UMIs. TCRdb re-analysed the 5' RACE reads in MiXCR, keeping a single row per CDR3 protein. The repertoire holds just under 40,000 distinct CDR3 sequences, with roughly 6.9% as singletons. This clonotype was seen repeatedly, ten times or more. Its antigen is currently unknown.

The chain is built from TRBV18 and TRBJ2-2; unclear D gene. This receptor was obtained from a man aged 50-59 years in good health. Sequencing used CD4+ T cells from blood. CDR3 in amino acids: CASSEDAGELFF. The CDR3 coding sequence is TGTGCCAGCTCCGAGGACGCGGGGGAGCTGTTTTTT.